This T cell receptor beta chain was documented in a study of tumor-infiltrating lymphocytes in oesophageal squamous cell carcinoma. One entry per CDR3 protein, called by TCRdb with MiXCR from the PCR reads. The table records about 20,000 distinct CDR3 sequences, roughly two fifths of them present only once. The TCR comes from a male donor with esophageal squamous cell carcinoma. The sample taken for sequencing was esophageal tumor tissue.

The CDR3 is CASTRGAGKNTEAFF. In DNA, the CDR3 is TGTGCCAGCACCCGAGGGGCGGGGAAGAACACTGAAGCTTTCTTT. This chain links TRBV7-4 with TRBJ1-6, with D possibly being TRBD1 (5 bases). The J call may be mistaken, given a closer DNA end match to TRBJ1-1. The CDR3 spans 15 residues. In germline, CDR1 is SGHVT, CDR2 SQSDAQ.